Presented here are 20 T cell receptor beta chains from one specimen sequenced in a study of CD8 T cells in ankylosing spondylitis. TCRdb reprocessed the 5' RACE reads with MiXCR, giving one entry per CDR3 protein. The sample shows 300,000 to 350,000 distinct CDR3 sequences, 14% to 15% of them seen only once. Source material: blood, either unsorted or a sorted T cell fraction (not recorded which). Receptor source: a male donor with ankylosing spondylitis or in good health (not recorded which).

This chain uses TRBV7-9 with TRBJ1-4, with D perhaps TRBD1 (5 bases). CDR3 length equals 14 residues. Germline V CDR1 and CDR2: SEHNR, FQNEAQ (reference sequence). V gave up 5 bases and J gave up 6 bases, with 13 bases separating them. CDR3 DNA: TGTGCCAGCAGCCGAGCCCAGGGTTATGAAAAACTGTTTTTT. Encoded protein: CASSRAQGYEKLFF.

This clonotype came up a few times. This rearrangement joins TRBV20-1 to TRBJ2-1; maybe TRBD2 (6 bases). The CDR3 covers 13 residues. The germline V gene encodes CDR1 DFQATT and CDR2 SNEGSKA (reference sequence). The V end was cut by 5 bases, the J end by 5 bases, with 13 bases between. The CDR3 loop is CSAGGGRNNEQFF. The CDR3 nucleotides read TGCAGTGCTGGTGGGGGGAGAAACAATGAGCAGTTCTTC.

This rearrangement joins TRBV3-1 to TRBJ2-5; 8 nucleotides match TRBD2. The length of the CDR3 is 16 residues. Germline V gives CDR1 LGHDT, CDR2 YNNKEL (reference sequence). Trimming removed 4 bases from V and 4 bases from J; junction bases left unmatched: 11. The CDR3 DNA reads as TGTGCCAGCAGCCGAGGAACGGGAGGGCCCGGAGAGACCCAGTACTTC. Amino acids: CASSRGTGGPGETQYF.

The genes are TRBV20-1 and TRBJ1-1; D is undetermined. The CDR3 runs 12 residues. The V and J ends lost 1 base and 1 base respectively, with 4 bases between them. Germline CDR1 DFQATT, CDR2 SNEGSKA (reference sequence). CDR3 nucleotide sequence: TGCAGTGCTAGAGCCGGGAACACTGAAGCTTTCTTT. Its protein is CSARAGNTEAFF.

This clonotype was seen a few times. The chain joins TRBV2 to TRBJ1-1; D call uncertain. The CDR3 has 14 residues. V was shortened by 0 bases and J by 8 bases, with 13 bases between the two germline ends. The germline CDR1 and CDR2 sequences are SNHLY and FYNNEI. The CDR3 nucleotides read TGTGCCAGCAGTGAAGCGCTTCGGGTTGTCGAAGCTTTCTTT. Amino acid sequence: CASSEALRVVEAFF.

This clonotype has only a few counts. The CDR3 nucleotides read TGTGCCAGCAGTCCAACCCGGACAGGAGGTTCCTACGAGCAGTACTTC. Amino acid sequence: CASSPTRTGGSYEQYF. V usage is TRBV28 and J usage is TRBJ2-7, with TRBD1 matching 7 bases. V lost 5 bases, J lost 1 base, and 11 bases stayed unmatched. The CDR3 has 16 amino acids. The germline V gene has CDR1 MDHEN and CDR2 SYDVKM.

This clonotype was picked up a small number of times. This chain's CDR3 is CASSQDGLAGAHEQYF. CDR3 coding DNA: TGTGCCAGCAGCCAAGACGGGTTAGCGGGAGCCCACGAGCAGTACTTC. The rearrangement links TRBV3-1 to TRBJ2-7; 9 bases align to TRBD2. The CDR3 length is 16 residues. From germline, CDR1 is LGHDT and CDR2 YNNKEL (reference sequence). The trim removed 0 bases at V and 5 bases at J, leaving 8 bases unmatched.

There are a few counts of this clonotype. This rearrangement joins TRBV18 to TRBJ1-2; unclear D gene. The V gene lost 2 bases and the J gene lost 2 bases, with 12 bases spanning the gap. Germline V gene lookup returns CDR1 KGHSH and CDR2 LQKENI. CDR3 length equals 15 residues. As DNA, the CDR3 is TGTGCCAGCTCACCAGACCCCCAGACCAACTATGGCTACACCTTC. Translating it yields CASSPDPQTNYGYTF. The whole variable domain, remainder taken from reference TRBV18 and TRBJ1-2, is NAGVMQNPRHLVRRRGQEARLRCSPMKGHSHVYWYRQLPEEGLKFMVYLQKENIIDESGMPKERFSAEFPKEGPSILRIQQVVRGDSAAYFCASSPDPQTNYGYTFGSGTRLTVV.

This clonotype appeared a few times. This chain uses TRBV18 with TRBJ1-5; no clear D. V was clipped by 3 bases and J by 5 bases, with 17 bases between them. Germline V gives CDR1 KGHSH, CDR2 LQKENI. There are 16 residues in the CDR3. CDR3 coding DNA: TGTGCCAGCTCACCTGAGGTCCTGGGCCCCTATCAGCCCCAGCATTTT. Protein product: CASSPEVLGPYQPQHF.

This clonotype appeared a few times. The chain carries TRBV4-1 and TRBJ1-4; tentative D call: TRBD1 (5 bases). Trimming took 0 bases from V and 3 from J, leaving 8 bases between them. The V gene's germline CDR1 is MGHRA and CDR2 YSYEKL. The CDR3 contains 15 residues. The CDR3 loop is CASSQDGGSNEKLFF. The CDR3 DNA reads as TGCGCCAGCAGCCAAGATGGGGGATCTAATGAAAAACTGTTTTTT.

This clonotype was picked up a small number of times. The CDR3 DNA is TGTGCCAGCACCCGGGGGAGCTCCTACGAGCAGTACTTC. Residues: CASTRGSSYEQYF. The chain has TRBV6-2 or TRBV6-3 and TRBJ2-7; tentatively, D is TRBD2 (6 bases). The CDR3 is 13 amino acids. The V end lost 7 bases, the J end lost 0 bases, and 10 bases lay between the germline ends. Per the germline V gene, CDR1 is MNHEY and CDR2 is SVGEGT.

V is TRBV10-3 and J is TRBJ2-5, with D possibly matching TRBD2 (5 bases). The CDR3 totals 12 residues. From germline, CDR1 is ENHRY and CDR2 SYGVKD. V gave up 3 bases and J gave up 5 bases, with 7 bases separating them. For the CDR3, the DNA is TGTGCCATCAGTGAATGGAGGGAGACCCAGTACTTC. Its protein is CAISEWRETQYF.

This clonotype was picked up a small number of times. V and J are TRBV12-3 or TRBV12-4 and TRBJ2-3; D gene unclear. Trimming took off 3 bases at V and 2 bases at J, with 18 bases between the two ends. This CDR3 region has 17 residues. CDR3: CASSLVLSVDFTDTQYF. CDR3 in DNA: TGTGCCAGCAGTTTGGTCCTGAGTGTGGATTTCACAGATACGCAGTATTTT.

The table lists this clonotype with a few counts. This rearrangement joins TRBV20-1 to TRBJ2-1; D gene ambiguous. The ends were cut back, 6 bases at V and 8 bases at J, with 11 bases in the middle. This CDR3 has 11 residues. Germline values: CDR1 DFQATT, CDR2 SNEGSKA (reference sequence). The CDR3 DNA is TGCAGTGCCCCCTCTTTTGATGAGCAGTTCTTC. Amino acids: CSAPSFDEQFF.

The chain couples TRBV29-1 to TRBJ2-2; 8 nucleotides match TRBD2. The germline V gene has CDR1 SQVTM and CDR2 ANQGSEA. The CDR3 loop spans 15 amino acids. Trimming took 3 bases from V and 1 from J; bases not matched to a gene: 4. The CDR3 spells CSVETAGVNTGELFF. CDR3 DNA: TGCAGCGTTGAGACAGCGGGGGTGAACACCGGGGAGCTGTTTTTT.

This clonotype has just a few counts. The rearrangement joins TRBV3-1 to TRBJ1-6; unclear D gene. Germline V gene sequence: CDR1 LGHDT, CDR2 YNNKEL (reference sequence). Trimming removed 5 bases from V and 7 bases from J, with 6 bases in between. This CDR3 contains 12 residues. CDR3 loop: CASSWENSPLHF. The CDR3 DNA follows: TGTGCCAGCAGCTGGGAGAATTCACCCCTCCACTTT.

J is TRBJ2-3 and V is TRBV20-1; 8 nucleotides line up with TRBD1. The CDR3 contains 15 residues. The trim removed 3 bases at V and 2 bases at J, leaving 7 bases unmatched. Germline loops: CDR1 DFQATT, CDR2 SNEGSKA (reference sequence). CDR3 sequence: CSASPGGSPTDTQYF. For the CDR3, the DNA is TGCAGTGCTAGCCCAGGGGGCAGTCCCACAGATACGCAGTATTTT.

This clonotype showed up just once. The chain has TRBV6-1 and TRBJ1-5; 9 nucleotides match TRBD1. Germline-derived CDR1 and CDR2 are MNHNS and SASEGT. The trim removed 5 bases at V and 7 bases at J, leaving 9 bases unmatched. The CDR3 sequence is 15 residues long. For the CDR3, the DNA is TGTGCCAGCAGTCTCGGACAGGGGATAACCCAGCCCCAGCATTTT. This encodes CASSLGQGITQPQHF.

This clonotype was counted many times. The J gene is TRBJ2-1, the V gene TRBV10-1, with D possibly being TRBD2 (6 bases). The CDR3 loop spans 13 amino acids. V lost 5 bases and J 4 bases, leaving 9 bases between the germline ends. From germline, CDR1 is WNHNN and CDR2 SYGVQD (reference sequence). The CDR3 nucleotides read TGCGCCAGCAGTCCACTAGCTTACAATGAGCAGTTCTTC. Translation: CASSPLAYNEQFF.

This rearrangement joins TRBV5-1 to TRBJ2-5; 8 bases fit TRBD2. Germline V lookup: CDR1 SGHRS, CDR2 YFSETQ. V shed 4 bases, J shed 6 bases, and the junction held 8 bases outside the gene matches. The CDR3 is made up of 14 amino acids. CDR3 coding DNA: TGCGCCAGCAGCGAAATAGCGGGACCCAAGACCCAGTACTTC. It yields the protein CASSEIAGPKTQYF.